This TCR beta chain was sequenced in a study of cytomegalovirus exposure and HLA in healthy donors. Regarding the study as a whole: 16,951 TCR beta sequences were associated with HLA alleles at 0.05 false discovery rate in a later analysis. Segments of the TCR beta V type were, in most cases, productive about 87% or about 30% of the time in an earlier analysis.

For this clone: What it binds is unknown.

The PCR made use of 60 Vbeta and 13 Jbeta primers. Clones were read by immunoSEQ multiplex PCR, and TCRdb kept only the in-frame ones, dropping some. The data show over 100,000 clones, under 90% seen once. V was pared by 2 bases and J by 2 bases, with 17 bases between. From germline, CDR1 is MNHNS and CDR2 SASEGT. The CDR3 runs 17 residues. The sample was PBMCs. This rearrangement joins TRBV6-1 to TRBJ2-3, with D tentatively TRBD2 (7 bases). This TCR was sampled from a woman aged 25 to 39 in good health and CMV-seronegative. As DNA, the CDR3 is TGTGCCAGCAGTGAAAGGGGGGGGAGTCAGTACACAGATACGCAGTATTTT. It translates to CASSERGGSQYTDTQYF.